This TCR beta chain was obtained from a study of cytomegalovirus exposure and HLA in healthy donors. Unmatched junction bases numbered 10, after V lost 7 bases and J lost 6 bases. The germline V gene encodes CDR1 LNHDA and CDR2 SQIVND (reference sequence). This CDR3 has 14 amino acids. Some clones are missing from TCRdb's copy, which holds only in-frame ones; the method was immunoSEQ multiplex PCR. Among over 85,000 clones listed, about 95% were seen once. The TCR was taken from a woman younger than 30 in good health and CMV-seronegative. Sequencing was carried out using PBMCs. V and J are TRBV19 and TRBJ1-2, with TRBD1 matching over 8 bases. The CDR3 here is CASIPTRTGHGYTF. In nucleotides, the CDR3 is TGTGCCAGTATCCCAACTAGGACAGGGCATGGCTACACCTTC.